This T cell receptor beta chain derives from a study of T cell responses to AZD1222 COVID-19 vaccine. Background on the study: Samples with a second dose at about 4 or about 12 weeks were pooled together.

Assay used: immunoSEQ multiplex PCR; TCRdb lists only in-frame clones, some missing. This sample has 150,000 or so clones, with 75% to 95% found just once. This CDR3 is 14 amino acids long. Trimming removed 0 bases from V and 5 bases from J, with 10 bases in between. CDR1 KGHSH and CDR2 LQKENI come from the germline V gene. Worth noting for this clone: Its target is unknown.

Study findings and constraints: Spike-wide coverage was observed for vaccine-associated CD4 TCRs, with dominant responses at 160-218 and 743-854. Most donors were white British, females outnumbered males, and clonal diversity was possibly underestimated.

This material consisted of peripheral blood, taken on day 0 of AZD1222 vaccination. The receptor was derived from an adult in good health. This chain joins TRBV18 and TRBJ1-2; a possible D gene is TRBD1 (5 bases). As DNA, the CDR3 is TGTGCCAGCTCACCACCGGCAGACAGATATGGCTACACCTTC. It yields the protein CASSPPADRYGYTF.